This TCR beta chain is drawn from a study of cytomegalovirus exposure and HLA in healthy donors. Findings of the study overall: Other equally common chains were less clonally expanded than HLA-associated TCR beta chains, a later analysis showed. Reportedly, a later analysis found an Asian-associated ancestry cluster had fewer N-insertions than the approximately 700-donor mean. A missense variant in DCLRE1C was later tied to TCR beta V- and J-gene trimming. The study listed some 160 cytomegalovirus-associated TCR beta chains.

With 60 Vbeta and 13 Jbeta primers, the PCR was carried out. Sequencing used immunoSEQ multiplex PCR; TCRdb keeps in-frame clones, though not all of them. This table holds fewer than 140,000 clones, just over 70% found once. Germline CDR1 MRHNA, CDR2 SNTAGT. The length of the CDR3 is 16 residues. The junction had 6 bases not matched to a gene; V was cut back by 4 bases and J by 1 base. Details on this clone: Its antigen is not known.

J is TRBJ2-3 and V is TRBV6-4; 9 bases map to TRBD2. The sample comprised PBMCs. This TCR derives from a boy younger than 18 in good health and CMV-seronegative. The CDR3 DNA is TGTGCCAGCAGTGGGGTAGCGGGGGCCGGCACAGATACGCAGTATTTT. It specifies CASSGVAGAGTDTQYF.